This is a list of T cell receptor beta chains from one sample in a study of T-cell reconstitution after alpha-beta-depleted transplantation in children. TCRdb re-called the PCR reads through MiXCR, storing one row per CDR3 protein. This table has 350,000 to 500,000 distinct CDR3 sequences, around 46% appearing once. The source material was PBMCs, sampled before TCRalphabeta/CD19-depleted stem cell transplant. The receptor source for this set is a girl aged 2-15 years with aplastic anemia, due to receive a stem cell transplant. The CDR3 runs from the conserved cysteine through the conserved F or W. The order of the fields is D gene, V gene, J gene, clone size, CDR3 DNA, CDR3 protein. The D gene is left open where the match is weak. Clone size appears in some rows only: once, few, many, or a class for an expanded clone.

>TRBD2|TRBV4-1|TRBJ2-2|-
TGCGCCAGCAGCCAAGATAAGCGGGGGTACACCGGGGAGCTGTTTTTT
CASSQDKRGYTGELFF
>-|TRBV5-1|TRBJ1-1|-
TGCGCCAGCAGCTTGGGCCTAGGGGGGGACTTTACTGAAGCTTTCTTT
CASSLGLGGDFTEAFF
>-|TRBV6-5|TRBJ2-3|-
TGTGCCAGCAGTTACTCATCGTCGGCGGTAACGCAGTATTTT
CASSYSSSAVTQYF
>TRBD1|TRBV4-1|TRBJ1-3|many
TGCGCCAGCAGCCACGGGTCGACAGGGGCTGGAAACACCATATATTTT
CASSHGSTGAGNTIYF
>TRBD2|TRBV5-1|TRBJ2-1|few
TGCGCCAGCAGCTCGAGCGGGACCTACAATGAGCAGTTCTTC
CASSSSGTYNEQFF
>-|TRBV10-3|TRBJ2-3|-
TGTGCCATCAGCGGACCGGACTTCACAGATACGCAGTATTTT
CAISGPDFTDTQYF
>TRBD2|TRBV12-3/TRBV12-4|TRBJ2-1|few
TGTGCCAGCAGTTGGACTAGCGGGAGCCTAGATGAGCAGTTCTTC
CASSWTSGSLDEQFF
>-|TRBV6-5|TRBJ2-7|-
TGTGCCAGCAGTTACTCCCGCTCCTACGAGCAGTACTTC
CASSYSRSYEQYF
>-|TRBV5-6|TRBJ2-2|-
TGTGCCAGCAGCCACCCAAGGACCGGAAGGGAGCTGTTTTTT
CASSHPRTGRELFF
>TRBD2|TRBV20-1|TRBJ2-3|-
TGCAGTGCTAGAGATTTTAGCGGGGGCACAGATACGCAGTATTTT
CSARDFSGGTDTQYF
>-|TRBV29-1|TRBJ2-7|many
TGCAGCGTTGTTCCCGCAGATACCTACGAGCAGTACTTC
CSVVPADTYEQYF
>TRBD2|TRBV29-1|TRBJ2-3|-
TGCAGCGTTAGGGAGAGAGTAGCGGGAGAAAGAACAGATACGCAGTATTTT
CSVRERVAGERTDTQYF
>TRBD2|TRBV20-1|TRBJ2-1|few
TGCAGTGCCGTAGCGGGGATGAGGAATGAGCAGTTCTTC
CSAVAGMRNEQFF
>TRBD2|TRBV5-1|TRBJ2-1|many
TGCGCCAGCAGCTTAACTAGCGGGAATTTGCATGAGCAGTTCTTC
CASSLTSGNLHEQFF
>-|TRBV6-4|TRBJ1-2|few
TGTGCCAGCAGTGACTCCCTCTGGGGGTATGGCTACACCTTC
CASSDSLWGYGYTF
>TRBD1|TRBV6-5|TRBJ2-3|many
TGTGCCAGCAGAGACAGGGAGAAGCAGTATTTT
CASRDREKQYF
>-|TRBV6-5|TRBJ2-1|-
TGTGCCAGCAGTTTTAGCGTAGGAGAGCAGTTCTTC
CASSFSVGEQFF
>TRBD1|TRBV20-1|TRBJ2-7|-
TGCAGTGCTAGTGGGACGGGACAGGGGCTAGCCTACGAGCAGTACTTC
CSASGTGQGLAYEQYF
>-|TRBV20-1|TRBJ2-1|few
TGCAGTGCTAGAGCCAGGACCTACAATGAGCAGTTCTTC
CSARARTYNEQFF
>-|TRBV7-6|TRBJ2-7|once
TGTGCCAGCAGCTTAGCAATGGGTTTGGACGAGCAGTACTTC
CASSLAMGLDEQYF
>-|TRBV7-9|TRBJ1-1|few
TGTGCCAGCAGGCCCAATTGGACTAACACTGAAGCTTTCTTT
CASRPNWTNTEAFF
>TRBD2|TRBV20-1|TRBJ2-2|many
TGCAGTGCTCCTTCTAGCGGGAGTCGAAGCGGGGAGCTGTTTTTT
CSAPSSGSRSGELFF
>-|TRBV7-8|TRBJ2-3|-
TGTGCCAGCAGCTTACGCGGCGGGGAACTCACAGATACGCAGTATTTT
CASSLRGGELTDTQYF
>-|TRBV5-4|TRBJ2-1|-
TGTGCCAGCAGTTATACCGGGGCCCTCAATGAGCAGTTCTTC
CASSYTGALNEQFF
>TRBD2|TRBV29-1|TRBJ2-1|-
TGCAGCGCTGCCGGGACTAGCGGTCGTGAGCAGTTCTTC
CSAAGTSGREQFF
>-|TRBV6-2/TRBV6-3|TRBJ1-1|many
TGTGCCAGCAGTTACTGGGCGCACACTGAAGCTTTCTTT
CASSYWAHTEAFF
>-|TRBV7-2|TRBJ2-3|few
TGTGCCAGCAGTCAAGACCAATACGCCACAGATACGCAGTATTTT
CASSQDQYATDTQYF
>TRBD2|TRBV20-1|TRBJ2-7|few
TGCAGTGCCACGGGGGGGGGCAGGGAAGGCCACGAGCAGTACTTC
CSATGGGREGHEQYF
>-|TRBV12-3/TRBV12-4|TRBJ2-3|few
TGTGCCAGCAGACCGTCGGGCAGGGGATTGGATACGCAGTATTTT
CASRPSGRGLDTQYF
>-|TRBV20-1|TRBJ2-3|-
TGCAGTGCTACCGCTCTGCGGGATGAATTGGATACGCAGTATTTT
CSATALRDELDTQYF
>TRBD2|TRBV5-1|TRBJ2-7|-
TGCGCCAGCATGCGACTAGCGGAAACCTACGAGCAGTACTTC
CASMRLAETYEQYF
>-|TRBV7-6|TRBJ2-6|-
TGTGCCAGCAGCTTAATGGGTCTGACCTCTGGGGCCAACGTCCTGACTTTC
CASSLMGLTSGANVLTF
>TRBD1|TRBV20-1|TRBJ1-4|many
TGCAGTGCTAGAGTTGGGGCAGGGGGCAGTGAAAAACTGTTTTTT
CSARVGAGGSEKLFF
>TRBD1|TRBV11-1|TRBJ2-1|-
TGTGCCAGCAGCTTCCGGGACAGGGTGGGTGAGCAGTTCTTC
CASSFRDRVGEQFF
>TRBD1|TRBV9|TRBJ2-3|-
TGTGCCAGCAGCAGAACGACAGGGGGACCCACAGATACGCAGTATTTT
CASSRTTGGPTDTQYF
>-|TRBV6-5|TRBJ1-1|many
TGTGCCAGCAGTTACTCAGGGGGGAGCGCTGAAGCTTTCTTT
CASSYSGGSAEAFF
>-|TRBV12-3/TRBV12-4|TRBJ2-1|few
TGTGCCAGCAGTCCTATACAGGGCTCCTACAATGAGCAGTTCTTC
CASSPIQGSYNEQFF
>-|TRBV4-1|TRBJ2-5|-
TGCGCCAGCAGCCGATCACCAGGAGAAGGAGAGACCCAGTACTTC
CASSRSPGEGETQYF
>TRBD1|TRBV2|TRBJ1-6|many
TGTGCCAGCAGTGTGACAGGGAACGATTCACCCCTCCACTTT
CASSVTGNDSPLHF
>-|TRBV11-2|TRBJ1-1|once
TGTGCCAGCAGCTTAGGTCAGGGTGGCATGAACACTGAAGCTTTCTTT
CASSLGQGGMNTEAFF
>-|TRBV10-3|TRBJ2-5|many
TGTGCCAGCGGGTACCAAGAGACCCAGTACTTC
CASGYQETQYF